The sequence of this TCR beta chain was determined in a study of CD8 T cells in Susac syndrome. V was pared by 5 bases and J by 4 bases, with 11 bases between. Germline-derived CDR1 and CDR2 are LNHNV and YYDKDF (reference sequence). The CDR3 is 13 residues long. Random hexamers were used to reverse transcribe the RNA input (roughly 0.5 to 1 ug). A multiplex approach, immunoSEQ multiplex PCR, amplified TCR beta CDR3 across 54 Vbeta and 13 Jbeta. TCRdb reprocessed the immunoSEQ multiplex PCR reads via MiXCR and lists one record per CDR3 protein. Among around 110,000 distinct CDR3 sequences listed, just under 95% were seen once.

The sequenced sample was CD8+ T cells from PBMCs. The gene calls are TRBV15 and TRBJ1-2, with unresolved D. The clonotype comes from a human donor with Susac syndrome. The CDR3 reads CATSESAGYGYTF. The CDR3 nucleotides are TGTGCCACCAGCGAGAGCGCCGGCTATGGCTACACCTTC.